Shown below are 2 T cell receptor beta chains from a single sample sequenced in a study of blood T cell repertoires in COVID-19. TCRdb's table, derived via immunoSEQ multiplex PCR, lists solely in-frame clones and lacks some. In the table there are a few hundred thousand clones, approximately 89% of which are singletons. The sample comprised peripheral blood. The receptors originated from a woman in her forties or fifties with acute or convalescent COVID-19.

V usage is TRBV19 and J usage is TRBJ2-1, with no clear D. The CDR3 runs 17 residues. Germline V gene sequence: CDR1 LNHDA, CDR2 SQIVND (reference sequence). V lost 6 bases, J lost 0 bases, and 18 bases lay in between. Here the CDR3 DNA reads TGTGCCAGTAGACCCACCTCCGGGTCAAGCTCCTACAATGAGCAGTTCTTC. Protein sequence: CASRPTSGSSSYNEQFF.

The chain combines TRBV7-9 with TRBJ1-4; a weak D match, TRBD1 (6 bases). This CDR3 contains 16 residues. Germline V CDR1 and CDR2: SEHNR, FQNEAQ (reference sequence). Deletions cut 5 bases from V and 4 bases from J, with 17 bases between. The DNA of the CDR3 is TGTGCCAGCAGCCTCGGACCGGGACACGATAATGAAAAACTGTTTTTT. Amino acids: CASSLGPGHDNEKLFF.